The following is a T cell receptor beta chain sequence with its context. Its cognate antigen is unknown. Primers included in the PCR were 60 Vbeta and 13 Jbeta primers. The data were produced by immunoSEQ multiplex PCR, yet TCRdb's version contains in-frame clones alone and is incomplete. Its clone listing holds 200,000 to 250,000 clones. The record originates from a study of cytomegalovirus exposure and HLA in healthy donors. Study-level background: Researchers found that about four fifths of 350 to 500 genotyped donors fell within the Caucasian-associated ancestry cluster. Study-level findings and limits: Within an earlier analysis, most TCR beta V segments proved productive either about 90% or about 30% of the time. Excluded were some V segments that proved indistinguishable, including TRBV6-2 and TRBV6-3.

Germline values: CDR1 LNHDA, CDR2 SQIVND (reference sequence). CDR3 length equals 15 residues. V shed 5 bases and J 8 bases; nucleotides not matched to a gene: 12. This TCR was sampled from a girl aged 2-10 years in good health and CMV-seropositive. J is TRBJ1-2 and V is TRBV19; 9 positions agree with TRBD1. The sequencing input was PBMCs. DNA of the CDR3: TGTGCCAGTAGTCGGCGATGGACAGGGGTGATCGGCTACACCTTC. The encoded protein is CASSRRWTGVIGYTF.